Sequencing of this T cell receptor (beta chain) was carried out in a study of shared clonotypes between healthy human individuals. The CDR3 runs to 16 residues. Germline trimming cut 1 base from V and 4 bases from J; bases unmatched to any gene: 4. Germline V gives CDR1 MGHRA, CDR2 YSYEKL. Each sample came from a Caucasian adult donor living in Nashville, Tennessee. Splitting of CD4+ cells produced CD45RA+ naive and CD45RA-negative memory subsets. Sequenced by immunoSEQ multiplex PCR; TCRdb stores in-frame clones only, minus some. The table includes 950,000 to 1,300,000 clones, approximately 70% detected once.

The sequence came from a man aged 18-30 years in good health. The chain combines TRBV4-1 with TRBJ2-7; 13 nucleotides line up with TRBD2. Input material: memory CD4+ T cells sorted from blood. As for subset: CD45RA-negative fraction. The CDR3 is CASSQGLAGGPYEQYF. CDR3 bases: TGCGCCAGCAGCCAAGGACTAGCGGGAGGTCCTTACGAGCAGTACTTC.